The sequence of this T cell receptor beta chain was determined in a study of blood T cell repertoires in COVID-19. Sequenced by immunoSEQ multiplex PCR; TCRdb stores in-frame clones only, minus some. The data contain some 100,000 clones, 80% to 90% of them singletons. J was trimmed by 3 bases and V by 0 bases; bases with no gene match: 9. The CDR3 covers 17 residues. In germline, CDR1 is SGHRS, CDR2 YFSETQ. The chain links TRBV5-1 to TRBJ2-3; 8 bases match TRBD1. Source material: peripheral blood. This receptor was taken from a woman in her 70s with acute or convalescent COVID-19. The CDR3 loop reads CASSLGTGFGGTDTQYF. CDR3 nucleotide sequence: TGCGCCAGCAGCTTGGGGACAGGGTTTGGTGGTACAGATACGCAGTATTTT. Using reference TRBV5-1 and TRBJ2-3 for the parts outside the CDR3, the full variable domain is KAGVTQTPRYLIKTRGQQVTLSCSPISGHRSVSWYQQTPGQGLQFLFEYFSETQRNKGNFPGRFSGRQFSNSRSEMNVSTLELGDSALYLCASSLGTGFGGTDTQYFGPGTRLTVL.